This T cell receptor (beta chain) was captured in a study of CD8+CD57+ T cells in acquired aplastic anemia. Sequencing involved patients with CD8+CD57+ cell expansion previously shown by flow cytometry. This clonotype was seen a handful of times. Genomic DNA, serving as template, underwent TCR beta VDJ and CDR3 profiling. TCRdb ran MiXCR on the reads and lists one entry per CDR3 protein. The table includes 200,000 to 250,000 distinct CDR3 sequences, about 44% detected once. The CDR3 spans 16 residues. Looked up from germline, CDR1 is MGHRA and CDR2 is YSYEKL. Losses at the gene ends were 0 bases for V and 4 bases for J; bases not matched to a gene: 8.

The sequence came from a human donor with aplastic anemia. This chain links TRBV4-1 with TRBJ1-1, with 7 bases fitting TRBD1. Sequenced sample: sorted CD4+, CD8+, or CD8+CD57+ T cells (not recorded which) from PBMCs. The CDR3 loop is CASSQDLKGAGTEAFF. The CDR3 region has the DNA TGCGCCAGCAGCCAAGATCTGAAGGGGGCTGGCACTGAAGCTTTCTTT.